These T cell receptor beta chains were read from a single sample in a study of T cell responses to AZD1222 COVID-19 vaccine. Sequencing used immunoSEQ multiplex PCR; TCRdb keeps in-frame clones, though not all of them. The table records about 120,000 clones, more than 75% of them present only once. The sequencing here drew on peripheral blood, taken on day 0 of AZD1222 vaccination. The receptors shown here come from an adult in good health. The CDR3 runs from the conserved cysteine through the conserved F or W. Fields, in order: J gene, D gene, clone size, V gene, CDR3 protein, CDR3 DNA. The D gene is left open where the match is weak. For some rows the clone size is stated as once, few or many, or as a class when expanded; others skip it.

TRBJ2-7 | - | - | TRBV6-1 | CASSLEGESYEQYF | TGTGCCAGCAGCCTAGAGGGGGAGAGCTACGAGCAGTACTTC
TRBJ2-6 | - | - | TRBV19 | CASSWSGANVLTF | TGTGCCAGTAGTTGGTCTGGGGCCAACGTCCTGACTTTC
TRBJ1-1 | - | - | TRBV7-2 | CASSLLPNTEAFF | TGTGCCAGCAGCTTGCTTCCGAACACTGAAGCTTTCTTT
TRBJ1-1 | - | - | TRBV6-2/TRBV6-3 | CASSYPGRDTEAFF | TGTGCCAGCAGTTACCCGGGGAGGGACACTGAAGCTTTCTTT
TRBJ1-4 | - | - | TRBV3-1/TRBV3-2 | CASRDGQNEKLFF | TGTGCCAGCAGAGACGGACAGAATGAAAAACTGTTTTTT
TRBJ2-7 | - | - | TRBV30 | CAWSNAYEQYF | TGTGCCTGGAGCAACGCATACGAGCAGTACTTC
TRBJ1-2 | - | - | TRBV6-5 | CASSYGQGAIYGYTF | TGTGCCAGCAGTTACGGGCAGGGTGCTATCTATGGCTACACCTTC
TRBJ2-7 | - | once | TRBV7-2 | CASSLFSYEQYF | TGTGCCAGCAGCTTGTTTTCCTACGAGCAGTACTTC
TRBJ2-3 | - | - | TRBV24-1 | CATSGAGASTDTQYF | TGTGCCACCAGTGGGGCGGGGGCCAGCACAGATACGCAGTATTTT
TRBJ2-7 | TRBD2 | - | TRBV7-2 | CASSLLAGSSYEQYF | TGTGCCAGCAGCTTACTAGCGGGGAGCTCCTACGAGCAGTACTTC
TRBJ1-3 | - | - | TRBV18 | CASSPDGNSGNTIYF | TGTGCCAGCTCCCCCGACGGCAACTCTGGAAACACCATATATTTT
TRBJ1-2 | - | - | TRBV19 | CASSRGWISNYGYTF | TGTGCCAGTAGTCGGGGGTGGATCTCTAACTATGGCTACACCTTC
TRBJ1-5 | - | - | TRBV4-1 | CASSQENQPQHF | TGCGCCAGCAGCCAGGAAAATCAGCCCCAGCATTTT
TRBJ1-5 | - | - | TRBV6-6 | CASTRQSGGSNQPQHF | TGTGCCAGCACCCGTCAATCAGGAGGTAGCAATCAGCCCCAGCATTTT
TRBJ2-2 | - | - | TRBV5-8 | CASSPSVAGELFF | TGTGCCAGCAGCCCGAGCGTCGCCGGGGAGCTGTTTTTT
TRBJ1-3 | - | - | TRBV19 | CASSRGDNSGNTIYF | TGTGCCAGTAGTAGAGGGGACAACTCTGGAAACACCATATATTTT
TRBJ2-7 | - | once | TRBV6-4 | CASSYPPLEQYF | TGTGCCAGCAGTTACCCACCCCTCGAGCAGTACTTC
TRBJ1-1 | - | - | TRBV6-5 | CASGQNTEAFF | TGTGCCAGCGGGCAAAACACTGAAGCTTTCTTT
TRBJ1-2 | - | - | TRBV5-1 | CASSPTEATAPLGYTF | TGCGCCAGCAGCCCAACGGAGGCCACAGCGCCATTAGGCTACACCTTC
TRBJ1-1 | - | - | TRBV11-3 | CASSTGGTEAFF | TGTGCCAGCAGCACTGGGGGAACTGAAGCTTTCTTT
TRBJ2-7 | - | - | TRBV5-1 | CASSLTPTTGGDEQYF | TGCGCCAGCAGCTTAACTCCCACCACAGGGGGGGACGAGCAGTACTTC
TRBJ1-5 | TRBD1 | - | TRBV19 | CASSKDRGHQPQHF | TGTGCCAGTAGTAAGGACAGGGGGCATCAGCCCCAGCATTTT
TRBJ1-6 | TRBD1 | few | TRBV25-1 | CASRPDRGGYNSPLHF | TGTGCCAGCAGGCCCGACAGGGGTGGCTATAATTCACCCCTCCACTTT
TRBJ1-1 | - | - | TRBV3-1/TRBV3-2 | CASSQVYTRNTEAFF | TGTGCCAGCAGCCAAGTCTACACCCGGAACACTGAAGCTTTCTTT
TRBJ1-1 | - | - | TRBV7-6 | CASSLELGSLNTEAFF | TGTGCCAGCAGCTTAGAACTGGGCAGCTTAAACACTGAAGCTTTCTTT
TRBJ1-6 | TRBD1 | - | TRBV3-1/TRBV3-2 | CASSLGQGGSYNSPLHF | TGTGCCAGCAGCCTCGGACAGGGTGGGTCCTATAATTCACCCCTCCACTTT
TRBJ1-6 | - | - | TRBV3-1/TRBV3-2 | CASSQDGLTANSPLHF | TGTGCCAGCAGCCAAGATGGACTGACGGCCAATTCACCCCTCCACTTT
TRBJ2-7 | - | - | TRBV25-1 | CASMGVGPTTYEQYF | TGTGCCAGCATGGGTGTGGGTCCCACGACGTACGAGCAGTACTTC